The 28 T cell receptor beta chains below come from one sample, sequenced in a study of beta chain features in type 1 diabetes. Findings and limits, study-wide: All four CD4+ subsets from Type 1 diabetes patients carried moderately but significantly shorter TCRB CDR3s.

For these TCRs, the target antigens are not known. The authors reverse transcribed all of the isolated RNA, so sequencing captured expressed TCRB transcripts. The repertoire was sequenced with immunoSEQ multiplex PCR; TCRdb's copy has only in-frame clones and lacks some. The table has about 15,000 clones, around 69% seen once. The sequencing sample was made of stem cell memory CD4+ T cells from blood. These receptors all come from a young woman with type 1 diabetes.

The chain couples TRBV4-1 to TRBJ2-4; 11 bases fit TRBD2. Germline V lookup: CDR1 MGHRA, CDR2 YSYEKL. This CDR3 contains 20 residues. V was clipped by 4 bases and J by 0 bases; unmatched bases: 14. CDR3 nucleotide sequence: TGCGCCAGCAGCCGCCTCCCGGGACTAGCGGAGAAACTAGCCAAAAACATTCAGTACTTC. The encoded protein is CASSRLPGLAEKLAKNIQYF.

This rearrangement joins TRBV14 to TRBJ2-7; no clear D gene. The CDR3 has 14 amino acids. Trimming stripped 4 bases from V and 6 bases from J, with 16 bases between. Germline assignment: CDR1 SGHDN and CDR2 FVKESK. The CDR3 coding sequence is TGTGCCAGCAGCCCGATGGGCGTCCCTTCCGAGCAGTACTTC. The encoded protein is CASSPMGVPSEQYF.

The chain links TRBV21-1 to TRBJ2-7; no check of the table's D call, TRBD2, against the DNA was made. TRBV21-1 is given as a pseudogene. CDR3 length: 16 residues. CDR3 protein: CASSRGLATRLDEQYF. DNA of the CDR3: TGTGCCAGCAGTAGAGGCTTAGCTACACGTTTAGACGAGCAGTACTTC.

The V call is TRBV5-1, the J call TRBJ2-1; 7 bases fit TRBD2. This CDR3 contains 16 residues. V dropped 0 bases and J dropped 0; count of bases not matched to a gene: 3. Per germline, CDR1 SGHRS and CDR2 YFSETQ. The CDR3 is CASSLGGGSSYNEQFF. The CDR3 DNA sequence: TGCGCCAGCAGCTTGGGTGGCGGGAGCTCCTACAATGAGCAGTTCTTC.

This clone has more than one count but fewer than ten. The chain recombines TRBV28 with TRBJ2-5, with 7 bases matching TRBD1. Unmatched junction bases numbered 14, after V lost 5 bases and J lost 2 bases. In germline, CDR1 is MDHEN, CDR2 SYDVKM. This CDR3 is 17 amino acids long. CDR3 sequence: CASSPRSGTAPQETQYF. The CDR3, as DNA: TGTGCCAGCAGTCCGCGCTCCGGGACAGCTCCTCAAGAGACCCAGTACTTC.

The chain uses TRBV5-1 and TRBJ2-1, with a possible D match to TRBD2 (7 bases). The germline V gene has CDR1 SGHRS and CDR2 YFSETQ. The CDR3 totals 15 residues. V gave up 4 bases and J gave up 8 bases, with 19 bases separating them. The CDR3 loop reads CASSQDRTGGDEQFF. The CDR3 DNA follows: TGCGCCAGCAGCCAAGATCGGACGGGGGGCGATGAGCAGTTCTTC. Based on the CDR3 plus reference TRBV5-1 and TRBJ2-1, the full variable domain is KAGVTQTPRYLIKTRGQQVTLSCSPISGHRSVSWYQQTPGQGLQFLFEYFSETQRNKGNFPGRFSGRQFSNSRSEMNVSTLELGDSALYLCASSQDRTGGDEQFFGPGTRLTVL.

The CDR3 DNA reads as TGTGCCAGCAAGGAGCAGGGGCAAGAGACCCAGTACTTC. It codes for CASKEQGQETQYF. This sequence joins TRBV2 and TRBJ2-5, with a possible D match to TRBD1 (6 bases). Germline CDR1 reads SNHLY; CDR2 reads FYNNEI. CDR3 length: 13 amino acids. The V and J ends lost 7 bases and 2 bases respectively, with 11 bases between them.

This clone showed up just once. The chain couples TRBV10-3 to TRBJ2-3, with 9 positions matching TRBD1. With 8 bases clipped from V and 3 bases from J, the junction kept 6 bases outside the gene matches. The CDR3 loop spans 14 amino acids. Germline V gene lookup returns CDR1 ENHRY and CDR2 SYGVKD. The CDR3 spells CAISTGGRTDTQYF. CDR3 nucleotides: TGTGCCATCTCAACAGGGGGCAGGACAGATACGCAGTATTTT.

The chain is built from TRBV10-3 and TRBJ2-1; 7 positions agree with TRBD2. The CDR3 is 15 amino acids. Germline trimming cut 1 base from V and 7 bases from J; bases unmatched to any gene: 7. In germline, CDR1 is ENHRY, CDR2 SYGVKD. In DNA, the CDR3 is TGTGCCATCAGTGAGTACGCGGGAGAGGGAAATGAGCAGTTCTTC. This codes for CAISEYAGEGNEQFF.

The CDR3 nucleotides read TGTGCCAGCAGTCAACTAGCGGGAGAGCAGTTCTTC. Translating gives CASSQLAGEQFF. This chain connects TRBV6-6 to TRBJ2-1; 10 bases fit TRBD2. V gave up 5 bases and J gave up 10 bases; unmatched junction bases: 2. The germline V gene encodes CDR1 MNHNY and CDR2 SVGAGI (reference sequence). This CDR3 is built from 12 residues.

CDR3 nucleotide sequence: TGTGCCAGCCATACAGGGGCGAACACCGGGGAGCTGTTTTTT. This translates into CASHTGANTGELFF. This chain connects TRBV6-1 to TRBJ2-2; TRBD1 agrees at 7 bases. CDR1 and CDR2 (germline): MNHNS, SASEGT. The CDR3 has 14 amino acids. V dropped 8 bases and J dropped 0; count of bases not matched to a gene: 3.

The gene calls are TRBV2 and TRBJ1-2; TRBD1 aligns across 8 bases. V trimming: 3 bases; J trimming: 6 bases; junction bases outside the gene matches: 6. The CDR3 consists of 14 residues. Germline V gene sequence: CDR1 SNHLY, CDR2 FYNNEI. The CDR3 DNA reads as TGTGCCAGCAGTGATAATCACAGGGGGGATGGCTACACCTTC. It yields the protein CASSDNHRGDGYTF.

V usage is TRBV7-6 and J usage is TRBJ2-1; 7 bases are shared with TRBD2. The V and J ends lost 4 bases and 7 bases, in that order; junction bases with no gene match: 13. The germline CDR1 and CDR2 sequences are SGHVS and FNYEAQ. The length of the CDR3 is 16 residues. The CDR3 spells CASSSTTTGGQNEQFF. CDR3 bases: TGTGCCAGCAGCTCCACAACTACGGGAGGTCAGAATGAGCAGTTCTTC.

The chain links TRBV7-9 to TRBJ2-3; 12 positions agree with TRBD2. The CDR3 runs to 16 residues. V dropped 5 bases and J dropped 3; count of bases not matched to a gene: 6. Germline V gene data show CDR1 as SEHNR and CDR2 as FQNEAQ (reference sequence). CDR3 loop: CASSRATSGSTDTQYF. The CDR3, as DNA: TGTGCCAGCAGCCGAGCGACTAGCGGGAGTACAGATACGCAGTATTTT.

In DNA form, the CDR3 reads TGTGCCAGCACTGGGACAGGGCGAGCCTACTATGGCTACACCTTC. Encoded protein: CASTGTGRAYYGYTF. The V gene is TRBV6-1, the J gene TRBJ1-2; 9 bases match TRBD1. In germline, CDR1 is MNHNS, CDR2 SASEGT. Trimming cost V 7 bases and J 3 bases; bases outside gene matches: 9. The CDR3 runs to 15 residues.

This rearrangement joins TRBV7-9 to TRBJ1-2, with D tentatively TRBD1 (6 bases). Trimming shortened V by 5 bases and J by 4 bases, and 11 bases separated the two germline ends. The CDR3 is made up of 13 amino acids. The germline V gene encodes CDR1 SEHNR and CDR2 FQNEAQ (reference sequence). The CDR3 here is CASSVDSLYGYTF. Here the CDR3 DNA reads TGTGCCAGCAGCGTGGACAGTCTCTATGGCTACACCTTC.

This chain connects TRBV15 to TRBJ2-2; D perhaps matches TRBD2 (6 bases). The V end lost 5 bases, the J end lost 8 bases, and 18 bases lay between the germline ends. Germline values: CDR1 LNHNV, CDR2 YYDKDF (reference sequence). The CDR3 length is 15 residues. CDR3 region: CATSPTGGVSGELFF. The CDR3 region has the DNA TGTGCCACCAGCCCGACCGGGGGTGTGTCTGGGGAGCTGTTTTTT.

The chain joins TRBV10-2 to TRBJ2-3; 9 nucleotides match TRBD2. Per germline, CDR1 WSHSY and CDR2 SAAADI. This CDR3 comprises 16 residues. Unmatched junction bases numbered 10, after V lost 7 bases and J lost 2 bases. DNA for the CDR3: TGCGCCAGCACCTCGGGTAGCGGGAGATACACAGATACGCAGTATTTT. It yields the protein CASTSGSGRYTDTQYF.

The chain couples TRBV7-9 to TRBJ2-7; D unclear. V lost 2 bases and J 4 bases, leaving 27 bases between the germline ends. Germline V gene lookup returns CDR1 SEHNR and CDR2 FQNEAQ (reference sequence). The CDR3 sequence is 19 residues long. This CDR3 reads CASSLLRFVSELESYEQYF. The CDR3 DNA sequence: TGTGCCAGCAGCTTATTACGCTTCGTTTCTGAACTTGAGAGTTACGAGCAGTACTTC. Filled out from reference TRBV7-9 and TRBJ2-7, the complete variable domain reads DTGVSQNPRHKITKRGQNVTFRCDPISEHNRLYWYRQTLGQGPEFLTYFQNEAQLEKSRLLSDRFSAERPKGSFSTLEIQRTEQGDSAMYLCASSLLRFVSELESYEQYFGPGTRLTVT.

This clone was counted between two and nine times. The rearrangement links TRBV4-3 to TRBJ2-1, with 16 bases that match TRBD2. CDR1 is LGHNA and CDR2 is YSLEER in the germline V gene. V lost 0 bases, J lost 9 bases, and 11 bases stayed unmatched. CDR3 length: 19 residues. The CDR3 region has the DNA TGCGCCAGCAGCCAAGATTGGGGACTAGCGGGAGGGAGGCGGGGTGAGCAGTTCTTC. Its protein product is CASSQDWGLAGGRRGEQFF.

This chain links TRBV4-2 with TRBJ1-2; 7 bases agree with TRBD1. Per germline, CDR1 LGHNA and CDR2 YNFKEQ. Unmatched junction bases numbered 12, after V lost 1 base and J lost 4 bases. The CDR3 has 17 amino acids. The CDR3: CASSQALLTRGVYGYTF. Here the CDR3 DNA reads TGTGCCAGCAGCCAAGCCCTCCTGACCAGGGGGGTCTATGGCTACACCTTC.

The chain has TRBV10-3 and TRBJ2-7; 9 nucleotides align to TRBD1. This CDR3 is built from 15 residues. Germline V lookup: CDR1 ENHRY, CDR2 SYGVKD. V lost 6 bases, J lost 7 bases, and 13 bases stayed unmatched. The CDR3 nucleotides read TGTGCCATCAGCGCTAGACCGACAGGGGGAATAGAGCAGTACGTC. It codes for CAISARPTGGIEQYV.

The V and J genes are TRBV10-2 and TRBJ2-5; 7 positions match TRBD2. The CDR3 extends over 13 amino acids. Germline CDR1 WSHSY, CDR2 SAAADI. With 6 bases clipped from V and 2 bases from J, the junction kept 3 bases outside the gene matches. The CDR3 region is CASRASGQETQYF. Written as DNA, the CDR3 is TGCGCCAGCAGGGCTAGCGGTCAAGAGACCCAGTACTTC.

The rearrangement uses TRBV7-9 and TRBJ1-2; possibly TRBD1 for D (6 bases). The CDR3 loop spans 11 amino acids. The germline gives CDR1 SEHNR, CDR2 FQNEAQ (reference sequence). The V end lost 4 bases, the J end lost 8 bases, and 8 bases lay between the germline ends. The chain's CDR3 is CASSSGGGYTF. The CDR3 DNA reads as TGTGCCAGCAGCTCTGGGGGCGGCTACACCTTC.

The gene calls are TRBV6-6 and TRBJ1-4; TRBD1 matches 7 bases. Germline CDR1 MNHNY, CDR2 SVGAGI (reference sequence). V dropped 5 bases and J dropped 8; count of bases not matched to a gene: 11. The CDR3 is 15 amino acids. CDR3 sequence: CASSPLGRGQEKLFF. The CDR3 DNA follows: TGTGCCAGCAGTCCGCTGGGTCGGGGACAGGAAAAACTGTTTTTT.

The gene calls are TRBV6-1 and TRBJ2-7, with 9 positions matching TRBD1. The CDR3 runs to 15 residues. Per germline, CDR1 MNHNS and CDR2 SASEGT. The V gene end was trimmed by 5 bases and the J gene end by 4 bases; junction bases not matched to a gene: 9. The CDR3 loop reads CASSPGTGTPYEQYF. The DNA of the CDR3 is TGTGCCAGCAGTCCGGGGACAGGGACGCCTTACGAGCAGTACTTC.

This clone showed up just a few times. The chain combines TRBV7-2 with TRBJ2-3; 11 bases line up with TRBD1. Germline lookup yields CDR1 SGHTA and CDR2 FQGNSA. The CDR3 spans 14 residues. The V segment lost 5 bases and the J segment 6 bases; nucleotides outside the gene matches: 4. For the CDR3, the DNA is TGTGCCAGCAGCCCGGACAGGGGGCGTGATACGCAGTATTTT. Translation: CASSPDRGRDTQYF.

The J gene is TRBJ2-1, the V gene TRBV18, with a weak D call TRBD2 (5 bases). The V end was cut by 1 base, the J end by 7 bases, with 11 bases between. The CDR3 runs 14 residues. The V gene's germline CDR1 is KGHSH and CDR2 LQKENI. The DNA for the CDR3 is TGTGCCAGCTCACCACAACTAGTCCGAAATGAGCAGTTCTTC. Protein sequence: CASSPQLVRNEQFF. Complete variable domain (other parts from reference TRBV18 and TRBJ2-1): NAGVMQNPRHLVRRRGQEARLRCSPMKGHSHVYWYRQLPEEGLKFMVYLQKENIIDESGMPKERFSAEFPKEGPSILRIQQVVRGDSAAYFCASSPQLVRNEQFFGPGTRLTVL.